A single sample is the source of the 4 T cell receptor beta chains below, sequenced in a study of cytomegalovirus exposure and HLA in healthy donors (dated by TCRdb to about 2017). Library prep was done by the immunoSEQ multiplex PCR assay. For the multiplex PCR, a mixture combining 60 forward primers for TCR Vbeta segments and 13 reverse primers for TCR Jbeta segments was used. The source is immuneACCESS, and TCRdb retained only in-frame sequences with V and J called. Part of the clones is not carried over; for the studies checked, unresolved V genes explain less than half of this, and the remainder is unexplained. This sample is represented by approximately 150,000 clones; under 80% of them were singletons. The ten most abundant clones make up 4.3% of the sample. Sequencing was carried out using PBMCs. These receptors were obtained from a man aged 35 to 55 in good health and CMV-seronegative.

This chain joins TRBV7-9 and TRBJ1-2; 8 positions agree with TRBD1. The CDR3 is made up of 15 amino acids. After removal of 5 bases from V and 2 bases from J, the junction contained 7 bases not matched to a gene. In germline, CDR1 is SEHNR, CDR2 FQNEAQ (reference sequence). Here the CDR3 reads CASSPGQGLNYGYTF. The DNA for the CDR3 is TGTGCCAGCAGCCCCGGACAGGGCTTAAACTATGGCTACACCTTC.

There are a few counts of this clone. The rearrangement links TRBV7-9 to TRBJ2-2; maybe TRBD1 (6 bases). This CDR3 region has 15 residues. Trimming cost V 5 bases and J 3 bases, with 13 bases left between them. The germline CDR1 and CDR2 sequences are SEHNR and FQNEAQ (reference sequence). Written as DNA, the CDR3 is TGTGCCAGCAGCCCCCGGCAGGGGTACACCGGGGAGCTGTTTTTT. Protein: CASSPRQGYTGELFF.

The rearrangement joins TRBV7-2 to TRBJ2-7, with D maybe TRBD2 (5 bases). Per the germline V gene, CDR1 is SGHTA and CDR2 is FQGNSA. The V end lost 1 base, the J end lost 0 bases, and 10 bases lay between the germline ends. This CDR3 region has 15 residues. The CDR3, as DNA: TGTGCCAGCAGCTTAGTTCGGGATTTCTCCTACGAGCAGTACTTC. Translated: CASSLVRDFSYEQYF.

The chain combines TRBV5-1 with TRBJ2-6; 8 bases align to TRBD1. The CDR3 covers 18 residues. J was trimmed by 0 bases and V by 1 base; bases with no gene match: 6. Per germline, CDR1 SGHRS and CDR2 YFSETQ. CDR3 nucleotide sequence: TGCGCCAGCAGCTTGTTCGGGACAGGTGCCTCTGGGGCCAACGTCCTGACTTTC. It yields the protein CASSLFGTGASGANVLTF.